The 25 T cell receptor beta chains below come from one sample, sequenced in a study of OX40 agonist ivuxolimab in advanced cancers. Sequencing was performed with immunoSEQ multiplex PCR; in TCRdb, only in-frame clones are kept and a portion is missing. The sample carries about 62,000 clones, 60% to 85% recorded once. Sequencing used CD4+ or CD8+ T cells sorted from blood, obtained in a trial of the OX40 agonist ivuxolimab. Every receptor here comes from an adult with an advanced solid tumor such as melanoma, head and neck, liver or kidney cancer.

This chain joins TRBV10-3 and TRBJ1-1; no clear D gene. The CDR3 runs to 14 residues. The germline CDR1 and CDR2 sequences are ENHRY and SYGVKD. The V gene lost 0 bases and the J gene lost 2 bases, with 7 bases spanning the gap. The CDR3 protein is CAISESTSNTEAFF. CDR3 coding DNA: TGTGCCATCAGTGAGTCGACATCTAACACTGAAGCTTTCTTT.

This chain joins TRBV19 and TRBJ1-4, with TRBD1 identical over 9 bases. J was trimmed by 7 bases and V by 6 bases; bases with no gene match: 6. The CDR3 covers 14 residues. Germline CDR1 and CDR2: LNHDA and SQIVND (reference sequence). The CDR3 region is CASRDWDRVEKLFF. The CDR3 nucleotides are TGTGCCAGTAGAGACTGGGACAGGGTTGAAAAACTGTTTTTT.

This chain connects TRBV5-6 to TRBJ2-5; unclear D gene. This CDR3 has 15 amino acids. CDR1 is SGHDT, CDR2 YYEEEE, per germline. With 0 bases removed from V and 3 bases from J, the gap between germline ends came to 12 bases. In DNA form, the CDR3 reads TGTGCCAGCAGCTTGGACCTCGGAATCGAAGAGACCCAGTACTTC. Translated: CASSLDLGIEETQYF.

V gene TRBV18 combines with J gene TRBJ1-6; D is ambiguous. There are 12 residues in the CDR3. Per the germline V gene, CDR1 is KGHSH and CDR2 is LQKENI. V dropped 3 bases and J dropped 5 bases, with 2 bases sitting between them. The CDR3, as DNA: TGTGCCAGCTCACCCGATAATTCACCCCTCCACTTT. Amino acid sequence: CASSPDNSPLHF.

This chain's CDR3 is CASSLVIGPSNEQFF. Written as DNA, the CDR3 is TGTGCCAGCAGCTTAGTAATTGGACCGTCCAATGAGCAGTTCTTC. V usage is TRBV7-9 and J usage is TRBJ2-1; no definite D call. The CDR3 length is 15 residues. Trimming stripped 1 base from V and 6 bases from J, with 13 bases between. CDR1 is SEHNR, CDR2 FQNEAQ, per germline (reference sequence).

This chain connects TRBV4-1 to TRBJ2-3; D is perhaps TRBD2 (5 bases). V was clipped by 0 bases and J by 6 bases, with 10 bases between them. This CDR3 has 14 amino acids. The V gene's germline CDR1 is MGHRA and CDR2 YSYEKL. The CDR3 region is CASSQEVPGDTQYF. CDR3 nucleotides: TGCGCCAGCAGCCAAGAGGTACCGGGGGATACGCAGTATTTT.

This chain connects TRBV5-5 to TRBJ2-7; 7 bases line up with TRBD1. The CDR3 is 14 residues long. Trimming cost V 5 bases and J 2 bases; bases outside gene matches: 7. From germline, CDR1 is SGHKS and CDR2 YYEKEE (reference sequence). CDR3 residues: CASSPGTETYEQYF. The DNA of the CDR3 is TGTGCCAGCAGTCCCGGGACAGAGACCTACGAGCAGTACTTC.

The V call is TRBV27, the J call TRBJ2-3, with TRBD1 as a possible D gene (5 bases). The V gene's germline CDR1 is MNHEY and CDR2 SMNVEV (reference sequence). Deletions cut 5 bases from V and 3 bases from J, with 9 bases between. The CDR3 loop spans 13 amino acids. CDR3 sequence (DNA): TGTGCCAGCAGTCCCTACAGGACAGATACGCAGTATTTT. This gives the protein CASSPYRTDTQYF.

The V gene is TRBV27, the J gene TRBJ1-1; D gene unclear. This CDR3 spans 15 amino acids. V was shortened by 5 bases and J by 3 bases, with 16 bases between the two germline ends. Germline-derived CDR1 and CDR2 are MNHEY and SMNVEV (reference sequence). The CDR3 spells CASSGTGAGDTEAFF. CDR3 coding DNA: TGTGCCAGCAGTGGTACGGGTGCTGGCGACACTGAAGCTTTCTTT.

V usage is TRBV19 and J usage is TRBJ1-1; D might be TRBD1 (6 bases). This CDR3 is built from 14 residues. Germline CDR1 is LNHDA and CDR2 is SQIVND (reference sequence). Trimming took 3 bases from V and 4 from J, leaving 12 bases between them. CDR3 sequence (DNA): TGTGCCAGTAGTATGTATACAGGGTCCACTGAAGCTTTCTTT. This gives the protein CASSMYTGSTEAFF.

The chain combines TRBV7-2 with TRBJ2-1; tentatively, D is TRBD1 (5 bases). The CDR3 runs 15 residues. V lost 1 base to trimming and J lost 7 bases, with 14 bases between them. CDR1 and CDR2 (germline): SGHTA, FQGNSA. DNA of the CDR3: TGTGCCAGCAGCTTAGGGGGCCCCCCAGCGAATGAGCAGTTCTTC. Encoded protein: CASSLGGPPANEQFF.

The V call is TRBV19, the J call TRBJ2-6; maybe TRBD1 (6 bases). The CDR3 has 16 amino acids. Per germline, CDR1 LNHDA and CDR2 SQIVND (reference sequence). With 10 bases removed from V and 1 base from J, the gap between germline ends came to 17 bases. CDR3: CATFPGQWSGANVLTF. In nucleotides, the CDR3 is TGTGCCACATTTCCGGGACAATGGTCTGGGGCCAACGTCCTGACTTTC.

V gene TRBV5-4 combines with J gene TRBJ2-7; D gene uncertain. Germline-derived CDR1 and CDR2 are SGHNT and YYREEE (reference sequence). The CDR3 contains 12 residues. The ends were cut back, 4 bases at V and 2 bases at J, with 7 bases in the middle. The CDR3 protein is CASSGPAYEQYF. CDR3 in DNA: TGTGCCAGCAGCGGCCCAGCCTACGAGCAGTACTTC.

Only a few counts were recorded for this clone. The chain employs TRBV10-3 and TRBJ1-5; 7 bases match TRBD1. From germline, CDR1 is ENHRY and CDR2 SYGVKD. Trimming cost V 11 bases and J 2 bases; bases outside gene matches: 9. CDR3 size: 14 residues. For the CDR3, the DNA is TGTGCCTCCGACAGGGATATAGGCAATCAGCCCCAGCATTTT. This encodes CASDRDIGNQPQHF.

This clone was picked up one time. The chain combines TRBV27 with TRBJ1-2; 9 bases agree with TRBD1. The germline CDR1 and CDR2 sequences are MNHEY and SMNVEV (reference sequence). Trimming cost V 4 bases and J 4 bases; bases outside gene matches: 7. The CDR3 is 15 residues long. CDR3 DNA sequence: TGTGCCAGCAGTTCCGGGACAGGGTATGGCTATGGCTACACCTTC. As protein: CASSSGTGYGYGYTF.

The chain recombines TRBV29-1 with TRBJ1-2; D gene uncertain. The V gene's germline CDR1 is SQVTM and CDR2 ANQGSEA. The CDR3 loop spans 12 amino acids. V was pared by 6 bases and J by 0 bases, with 8 bases between. The CDR3 DNA is TGCAGCGTCACGGGGACTAACTATGGCTACACCTTC. This sequence encodes CSVTGTNYGYTF.

Within the sample, this clone is large. The CDR3 region has the DNA TGTGCCAGCAGTGCCGAGGCGGGAGGGATAGATACGCAGTATTTT. It is translated as CASSAEAGGIDTQYF. The V call is TRBV6-4, the J call TRBJ2-3, with 9 positions matching TRBD2. CDR1 is MRHNA, CDR2 SNTAGT, per germline. The trim removed 4 bases at V and 5 bases at J, leaving 7 bases unmatched. The CDR3 has 15 amino acids.

The rearrangement joins TRBV7-2 to TRBJ2-3; 10 nucleotides agree with TRBD2. The CDR3 is made up of 15 amino acids. Germline trimming cut 4 bases from V and 5 bases from J; bases unmatched to any gene: 6. CDR1 and CDR2 from the germline V gene are SGHTA and FQGNSA. CDR3 in amino acids: CASSSSGGALDTQYF. The CDR3 bases are TGTGCCAGCAGCTCCAGCGGGGGGGCCTTAGATACGCAGTATTTT.

The chain couples TRBV11-2 to TRBJ1-1; TRBD1 is a possible D gene (5 bases). The V end lost 3 bases, the J end lost 0 bases, and 17 bases lay between the germline ends. From germline, CDR1 is SGHAT and CDR2 FQNNGV. This CDR3 region has 17 residues. The CDR3 DNA is TGTGCCAGCAGCTTGGGGCTACCGTACGGTGTGAACACTGAAGCTTTCTTT. It codes for CASSLGLPYGVNTEAFF.

The chain recombines TRBV2 with TRBJ1-5, with no clear D. CDR3 length: 13 residues. From germline, CDR1 is SNHLY and CDR2 FYNNEI. V lost 6 bases and J lost 0, with 6 bases in between. CDR3 residues: CASRLNSNQPQHF. Written as DNA, the CDR3 is TGTGCCAGCAGACTCAATAGCAATCAGCCCCAGCATTTT.

The chain uses TRBV7-2 and TRBJ2-3, with D unclear. V lost 4 bases and J lost 4, with 3 bases in between. The length of the CDR3 is 11 residues. Germline CDR1 SGHTA, CDR2 FQGNSA. The CDR3 DNA reads TGTGCCAGCAGCTCATCAGATACGCAGTATTTT. As protein: CASSSSDTQYF.

This clone came up a few times. V and J are TRBV10-1 and TRBJ2-5; D might be TRBD2 (5 bases). This CDR3 has 13 amino acids. Trimming removed 6 bases at V and 5 bases at J, with 13 bases between. CDR1 is WNHNN and CDR2 is SYGVQD in the germline V gene (reference sequence). CDR3 amino acids: CASRGLCGETQYF. The CDR3 DNA follows: TGCGCCAGCAGAGGGCTATGCGGGGAGACCCAGTACTTC.

CDR3 nucleotide sequence: TGTGCCAGCAGCTTAGCGCCGGGACCCCTGAACACTGAAGCTTTCTTT. Residues: CASSLAPGPLNTEAFF. The rearrangement joins TRBV7-2 to TRBJ1-1, with D tentatively TRBD1 (5 bases). V lost 0 bases, J lost 0 bases, and 11 bases lay in between. The CDR3 loop spans 16 amino acids. The germline CDR1 and CDR2 sequences are SGHTA and FQGNSA.

The J gene is TRBJ2-7, the V gene TRBV5-1; unclear D gene. This CDR3 comprises 13 residues. CDR1 SGHRS and CDR2 YFSETQ come from the germline V gene. V dropped 0 bases and J dropped 5 bases, with 9 bases sitting between them. The CDR3 DNA sequence: TGCGCCAGCAGCTTGGACCGGCCCGACGAGCAGTACTTC. As protein: CASSLDRPDEQYF.

The rearrangement links TRBV25-1 to TRBJ1-5; the D gene is possibly TRBD1 (6 bases). The CDR3 spans 15 residues. Germline loops: CDR1 MGHDK, CDR2 SYGVNS. The V end was cut by 5 bases, the J end by 4 bases, with 15 bases between. CDR3 residues: CASSSTGAANQPQHF. The CDR3 coding sequence is TGTGCCAGCAGTTCGACGGGGGCAGCGAATCAGCCCCAGCATTTT.